These 10 T cell receptor beta chains were all obtained from the same sample, sequenced in a study of CD8+ T cells in alopecia areata. As for treatment: oral pan-JAK inhibitor, 5-10 mg twice daily. Extraction of RNA preceded its reverse transcription into cDNA, which served as the sequencing template. Produced via immunoSEQ multiplex PCR; TCRdb's table is partial and in-frame only. The table lists about 87,000 clones, 70% to 80% of them singletons, with roughly a sixth in the top ten. The input for sequencing was CD8+ T cells sorted from blood, taken at approximately week 42, from a patient treated with tofacitinib. The source of these receptors is a human donor with alopecia areata.

The chain links TRBV27 to TRBJ2-1, with 8 bases that match TRBD1. Germline V gene data show CDR1 as MNHEY and CDR2 as SMNVEV (reference sequence). The CDR3 runs to 13 residues. Germline trimming cut 5 bases from V and 6 bases from J; bases unmatched to any gene: 3. The CDR3 nucleotides read TGTGCCAGCAGTCTGGACAGGGCCAATGAGCAGTTCTTC. Amino acid sequence: CASSLDRANEQFF.

This clone was counted only a few times. The chain is built from TRBV29-1 and TRBJ1-1; 9 bases are shared with TRBD1. Germline-derived CDR1 and CDR2 are SQVTM and ANQGSEA. The CDR3 spans 15 residues. With V trimmed by 0 bases and J by 3 bases, 5 bases remained unmatched. The CDR3 loop reads CSVEETGTGYTEAFF. CDR3 coding DNA: TGCAGCGTTGAAGAAACCGGGACAGGGTACACTGAAGCTTTCTTT.

The chain has TRBV30 and TRBJ1-1; the D is unclear. Per germline, CDR1 GTSNPN and CDR2 SVGIG (reference sequence). This CDR3 has 12 residues. Trimming left V 5 bases short and J 0 bases short, with 7 bases between. For the CDR3, the DNA is TGTGCCTGGTCCTCCTTGAACACTGAAGCTTTCTTT. This codes for CAWSSLNTEAFF.

The chain carries TRBV30 and TRBJ1-2; a possible D gene is TRBD1 (5 bases). The CDR3 consists of 10 residues. CDR1 and CDR2 (germline): GTSNPN, SVGIG (reference sequence). V lost 4 bases and J lost 8, with 8 bases in between. As DNA, the CDR3 is TGTGCCTGGACAGGGCTCGGCTACACCTTC. This gives the protein CAWTGLGYTF.

This clone has more than one count but fewer than ten. The V and J genes are TRBV6-1 and TRBJ2-7, with 8 bases fitting TRBD2. Unmatched junction bases numbered 5, after V lost 1 base and J lost 3 bases. CDR1 and CDR2 from the germline V gene are MNHNS and SASEGT. The CDR3 covers 15 residues. CDR3 loop: CASSEGTSFLYEQYF. As DNA, the CDR3 is TGTGCCAGCAGTGAAGGGACTAGCTTCCTCTACGAGCAGTACTTC.

This clone was counted a single time. V usage is TRBV4-1 and J usage is TRBJ1-1, with D maybe TRBD1 (5 bases). The CDR3 runs to 14 residues. Trimming stripped 0 bases from V and 4 bases from J, with 9 bases between. CDR1 and CDR2 (germline): MGHRA, YSYEKL. CDR3 nucleotides: TGCGCCAGCAGCCAAGAGTACGGGGGCACTGAAGCTTTCTTT. It yields the protein CASSQEYGGTEAFF.

The chain carries TRBV6-5 and TRBJ1-2; D not certain. The CDR3 is 13 residues long. V shed 7 bases and J shed 4 bases, with 13 bases lying between them. Germline loops: CDR1 MNHEY, CDR2 SVGAGI. DNA for the CDR3: TGTGCCAGCACCGCGGGAGGTTTCTATGGCTACACCTTC. Encoded protein: CASTAGGFYGYTF.

This clone was seen a handful of times. The gene calls are TRBV7-2 and TRBJ2-5; possible D gene TRBD2, 5 bases. Trimming took off 1 base at V and 5 bases at J, with 8 bases between the two ends. The CDR3 extends over 13 amino acids. CDR1 is SGHTA, CDR2 FQGNSA, per germline. CDR3 residues: CASSLDGEETQYF. The CDR3 nucleotides are TGTGCCAGCAGCTTAGACGGGGAGGAGACCCAGTACTTC.

This clone was counted between two and nine times. The V and J genes are TRBV7-8 and TRBJ2-7; TRBD2 might be the D (5 bases). Germline V lookup: CDR1 SGHVS, CDR2 FQNEAQ. The CDR3 is made up of 14 amino acids. V was pared by 2 bases and J by 3 bases, with 11 bases between. DNA of the CDR3: TGTGCCAGCAGCTTAAGTGAGGGTGGCTACGAGCAGTACTTC. Translation gives CASSLSEGGYEQYF.

This clone has just a few counts. The CDR3 bases are TGCGCCAGCAGCCACGGTGGGTGGATCTTTTGGACTGAAGCTTTCTTT. Protein: CASSHGGWIFWTEAFF. The V and J genes are TRBV4-3 and TRBJ1-1; D uncertain. The CDR3 loop spans 16 amino acids. Trimming took 3 bases from V and 5 from J, leaving 19 bases between them. Germline values: CDR1 LGHNA, CDR2 YSLEER.